This T cell receptor beta chain was recovered during a study of T cell responses to AZD1222 COVID-19 vaccine. Here immunoSEQ multiplex PCR was the method, and the copy in TCRdb shows in-frame clones only, minus some. The sample yields some 100,000 clones, approximately 86% seen once. Study-level results: Recipients of AZD1222 seropositive at baseline numbered only five or six. Increases in Spike-specific TCR breadth and depth were seen after two AZD1222 doses. Among the donors, most were white British and more were female, and clonal diversity was possibly underestimated.

V was clipped by 5 bases and J by 3 bases, with 11 bases between them. The CDR3 loop spans 13 amino acids. In germline, CDR1 is GTSNPN, CDR2 SVGIG (reference sequence). Remarks on this clone: Its specificity is not known.

The TCR originated in an adult in good health. The source material was peripheral blood, sampled on day 0 of AZD1222 vaccination. This chain uses TRBV30 with TRBJ1-3; D gene unclear. The CDR3 reads CAWATGSGNTIYF. In DNA, the CDR3 is TGTGCCTGGGCGACCGGGAGTGGAAACACCATATATTTT.